One TCR beta chain is described in this entry. This sample was included in a study of OX40 agonist ivuxolimab in advanced cancers. Study information: There were three patients with partial responses, one having hepatocellular carcinoma and two cutaneous melanoma.

The assay was immunoSEQ multiplex PCR, and TCRdb's table has in-frame clones only and misses some. The profile covers more than 60,000 clones, with around 82% appearing a single time and roughly 4.2% taken by the ten largest. This clonotype originated in an adult with an advanced solid tumor such as melanoma, head and neck, liver or kidney cancer. The sequencing used CD4+ or CD8+ T cells sorted from blood, collected in a trial of the OX40 agonist ivuxolimab.

The CDR3 nucleotides are TGTGCCAGCTCACCCCCGGGACCTTCGGATACGCAGTATTTT. It codes for CASSPPGPSDTQYF. This sequence joins TRBV18 and TRBJ2-3; D may correspond to TRBD1 or TRBD2 (5 bases each). The CDR3 spans 14 residues. Germline CDR1 and CDR2: KGHSH and LQKENI. The V gene lost 3 bases and the J gene lost 6 bases, with 13 bases spanning the gap.